The text below deals with one T cell receptor beta chain. The data derive from a study of T cells after yellow fever vaccination. The CDR3 is made up of 14 amino acids. V trimming: 6 bases; J trimming: 3 bases; junction bases outside the gene matches: 6. Germline CDR1 is SGHNT and CDR2 is YYREEE (reference sequence). TCRdb redid the calling of the 5' RACE reads with MiXCR, one entry per CDR3 protein. Among over 150,000 distinct CDR3 sequences, approximately 6.2% were seen once, and the ten largest hold approximately 3%. This TCR derives from a man younger than 35 who received the YFV17D yellow fever vaccine. Material: CD4+ T cells sorted from PBMCs, obtained on the day of the first yellow fever vaccination. The gene calls are TRBV5-4 and TRBJ2-1; 7 positions agree with TRBD1. CDR3 residues: CASNKGQSYNEQFF. The CDR3 nucleotides are TGTGCCAGCAACAAGGGACAGAGCTACAATGAGCAGTTCTTC.